The 12 T cell receptor beta chains given below trace back to one sample, sequenced in a study of blood T cell repertoires in COVID-19. This table comes from immunoSEQ multiplex PCR, and its TCRdb copy is limited to in-frame clones, with some not included. This table holds fewer than 35,000 clones, roughly nine tenths found once. Sequencing input: peripheral blood. These receptors came from a man between 70 and 80 years old with active COVID-19.

The V call is TRBV27, the J call TRBJ2-4; 10 bases match TRBD1. The length of the CDR3 is 15 residues. After removal of 5 bases from V and 5 bases from J, the junction contained 6 bases not matched to a gene. The germline V gene has CDR1 MNHEY and CDR2 SMNVEV (reference sequence). CDR3 amino acids: CASSPDRGRENIQYF. CDR3 in DNA: TGTGCCAGCAGTCCAGACAGGGGGCGCGAAAACATTCAGTACTTC.

The chain joins TRBV4-3 to TRBJ1-4; possibly TRBD1 for D (5 bases). CDR3 length: 14 residues. Germline-derived CDR1 and CDR2 are LGHNA and YSLEER. Trimming removed 4 bases from V and 4 bases from J, with 10 bases in between. This CDR3 is CASSRGSDNEKLFF. CDR3 coding DNA: TGCGCCAGCAGCCGGGGCAGTGATAATGAAAAACTGTTTTTT.

CDR3 sequence: CASSLEGRVTSGANVLTF. CDR3 nucleotides: TGTGCCAGCAGCTTGGAGGGCAGGGTCACCTCTGGGGCCAACGTCCTGACTTTC. The rearrangement uses TRBV5-6 and TRBJ2-6, with D tentatively TRBD1 (5 bases). Trimming took off 0 bases at V and 0 bases at J, with 13 bases between the two ends. The CDR3 consists of 18 residues. Per germline, CDR1 SGHDT and CDR2 YYEEEE. The full variable domain, in which reference TRBV5-6 and TRBJ2-6 provide the parts outside the CDR3, is DAGVTQSPTHLIKTRGQQVTLRCSPKSGHDTVSWYQQALGQGPQFIFQYYEEEERQRGNFPDRFSGHQFPNYSSELNVNALLLGDSALYLCASSLEGRVTSGANVLTFGAGSRLTVL.

The genes are TRBV2 and TRBJ1-6, with 8 nucleotides matching TRBD1. CDR3 size: 16 residues. Trimming removed 0 bases from V and 9 bases from J; junction bases left unmatched: 7. Germline V gene sequence: CDR1 SNHLY, CDR2 FYNNEI. CDR3 nucleotides: TGTGCCAGCAGTGAAGCCCAGGGGGCATATGGTTCACCCCTCCACTTT. Translation: CASSEAQGAYGSPLHF.

The V gene is TRBV7-2, the J gene TRBJ2-3, with TRBD2 matching over 15 bases. V shed 5 bases and J 3 bases; nucleotides not matched to a gene: 3. The CDR3 consists of 16 residues. The germline V gene has CDR1 SGHTA and CDR2 FQGNSA. The CDR3 region has the DNA TGTGCCAGCAGCCGGGGACTAGCGGGGGGTACAGATACGCAGTATTTT. The encoded protein is CASSRGLAGGTDTQYF. The whole variable domain, remainder taken from reference TRBV7-2 and TRBJ2-3, is GAGVSQSPSNKVTEKGKDVELRCDPISGHTALYWYRQSLGQGLEFLIYFQGNSAPDKSGLPSDRFSAERTGGSVSTLTIQRTQQEDSAVYLCASSRGLAGGTDTQYFGPGTRLTVL.

This CDR3 reads CASSFRQGYEKLFF. For the CDR3, the DNA is TGCGCCAGCAGCTTTCGACAGGGATATGAAAAACTGTTTTTT. The chain couples TRBV5-1 to TRBJ1-4; 7 nucleotides align to TRBD1. The length of the CDR3 is 14 residues. Germline trimming cut 2 bases from V and 6 bases from J; bases unmatched to any gene: 4. CDR1 and CDR2 from the germline V gene are SGHRS and YFSETQ.

A single count supports this clone. The J gene is TRBJ1-1, the V gene TRBV5-6, with D hard to call. Germline CDR1 and CDR2: SGHDT and YYEEEE. V dropped 0 bases and J dropped 7 bases, with 7 bases sitting between them. CDR3 length: 12 amino acids. As DNA, the CDR3 is TGTGCCAGCAGCTTGGGAGGTATTGAAGCTTTCTTT. Protein product: CASSLGGIEAFF.

The rearrangement links TRBV19 to TRBJ2-1; 9 nucleotides line up with TRBD1. Trimming removed 9 bases from V and 0 bases from J; junction bases left unmatched: 12. This CDR3 has 17 amino acids. In germline, CDR1 is LNHDA, CDR2 SQIVND (reference sequence). The CDR3 spells CARNRDREPSSYNEQFF. CDR3 nucleotides: TGTGCCAGGAACCGGGACAGGGAACCGAGCTCCTACAATGAGCAGTTCTTC. The entire variable domain, with the rest obtained from reference TRBV19 and TRBJ2-1, is as follows: DGGITQSPKYLFRKEGQNVTLSCEQNLNHDAMYWYRQDPGQGLRLIYYSQIVNDFQKGDIAEGYSVSREKKESFPLTVTSAQKNPTAFYLCARNRDREPSSYNEQFFGPGTRLTVL.

CDR3 bases: TGTGCCAGTAGTAGACAGACGGCCACAGATACGCAGTATTTT. This translates into CASSRQTATDTQYF. The V and J genes are TRBV19 and TRBJ2-3, with D perhaps TRBD1 (5 bases). CDR3 size: 14 residues. Germline V gene data show CDR1 as LNHDA and CDR2 as SQIVND (reference sequence). V was shortened by 4 bases and J by 2 bases, with 10 bases between the two germline ends.

The sample holds one count of this clone. The chain is built from TRBV6-1 and TRBJ2-7, with D tentatively TRBD1 (5 bases). Trimming cost V 0 bases and J 4 bases, with 7 bases left between them. The CDR3 sequence is 13 residues long. Per germline, CDR1 MNHNS and CDR2 SASEGT. CDR3 protein: CASSEAGRYEQYF. The CDR3 DNA sequence: TGTGCCAGCAGTGAAGCGGGGCGATACGAGCAGTACTTC.

V and J are TRBV19 and TRBJ1-4; 9 bases match TRBD1. V was clipped by 8 bases and J by 8 bases; unmatched bases: 18. The CDR3 extends over 17 amino acids. Germline-derived CDR1 and CDR2 are LNHDA and SQIVND (reference sequence). This chain's CDR3 is CASRFIFNRGRVEKLFF. Written as DNA, the CDR3 is TGTGCCAGTCGCTTCATATTTAACAGGGGGCGCGTGGAAAAACTGTTTTTT.

This clone was picked up a small number of times. The chain employs TRBV11-3 and TRBJ1-6, with no clear D. V was cut by 3 bases and J by 10 bases, with 19 bases left in between. From germline, CDR1 is SGHNT and CDR2 YENEEA. The CDR3 is 16 amino acids. The CDR3 DNA reads as TGTGCCAGCAGCTTTGTTAGCGTGGTCTTCCGATCACCCCTCCACTTT. Amino acid sequence: CASSFVSVVFRSPLHF.